This T cell receptor (beta chain) was obtained from a study of T cell responses to AZD1222 COVID-19 vaccine. At the level of the study: Second-dose schedules of about 4 or about 12 weeks were combined.

CDR3 length: 11 residues. Germline V gives CDR1 MNHEY, CDR2 SVGAGI. As concerns this clone: The antigen remains undetermined.

Study results and limitations: Only 5 or 6 people who got AZD1222 tested seropositive at baseline.

Some clones are missing from TCRdb's copy, which holds only in-frame ones; the method was immunoSEQ multiplex PCR. The table records more than 45,000 clones, about four fifths of them present only once. The source was peripheral blood, collected on day 0 of AZD1222 vaccination. The V call is TRBV6-5, the J call TRBJ2-7; D may be TRBD1 (6 bases). The sequence was collected from an adult in good health. Written as DNA, the CDR3 is TGTGCTGGGACACCTTTCTACGAGCAGTACTTC. Translation: CAGTPFYEQYF.